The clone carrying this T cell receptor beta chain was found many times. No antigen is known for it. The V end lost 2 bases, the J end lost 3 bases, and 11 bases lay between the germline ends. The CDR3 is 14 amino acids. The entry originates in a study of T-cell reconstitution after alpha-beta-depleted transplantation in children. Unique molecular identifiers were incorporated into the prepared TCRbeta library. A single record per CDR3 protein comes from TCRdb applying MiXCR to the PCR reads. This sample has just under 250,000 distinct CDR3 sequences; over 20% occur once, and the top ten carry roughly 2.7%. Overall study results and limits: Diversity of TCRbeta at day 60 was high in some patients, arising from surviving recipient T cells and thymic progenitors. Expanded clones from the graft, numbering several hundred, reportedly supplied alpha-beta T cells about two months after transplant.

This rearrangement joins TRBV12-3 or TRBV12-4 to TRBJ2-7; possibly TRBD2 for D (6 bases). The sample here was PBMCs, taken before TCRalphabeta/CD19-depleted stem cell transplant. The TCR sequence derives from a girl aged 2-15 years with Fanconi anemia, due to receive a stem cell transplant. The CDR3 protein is CASSLLGTFYEQYF. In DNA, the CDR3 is TGTGCCAGCAGTTTACTCGGGACTTTCTACGAGCAGTACTTC.